This entry features one T cell receptor beta chain sequence. The sample holds many counts of this clonotype. What this receptor recognizes is not known. No much larger clonotype is one base removed from it; base qualities were not supplied. This entry belongs to a study of response to subunit inactivated influenza vaccine listed by TCRdb under 2018. About the investigation overall: To follow how T cells responded to a trivalent subunit inactivated influenza vaccine, the researchers relied on deep quantitative profiling of the T cell receptor repertoire.

CDR1 ENHRY and CDR2 SYGVKD were looked up in the germline V gene. Between the V and J ends, shortened by 0 bases and 2 bases respectively, the junction contains 7 bases. Inclusive of the bounding cysteine and phenylalanine, the CDR3 is 14 residues long. The only DNA kept is the CDR3, 42 bases in frame from the first base. Beyond this particular receptor, the publication reports: The authors proposed that each seasonal influenza vaccination may bring in only a limited number of new T cells.

The library relied on RT-PCR. Sequencing used an Illumina HiSeq 2500. The raw public data were reprocessed by TCRdb itself: fastp quality trimming at Q25, MiXCR clonotype calling, in-frame beta chains only. A single entry per CDR3 protein holds the most common genes and DNA from its merged rows. Here the sample has 500,000 to 600,000 distinct CDR3 sequences; around 8% occur a single time. Together, the top ten hold 13% of the sample. The rearranged segments are TRBV10-3 and TRBJ2-5; confidence is insufficient to name the D gene. This receptor was identified in a man aged 50-75 years who received an inactivated influenza vaccine. Donor details come from another sample of the same person, matched by shared clones. Source: PBMCs from blood, taken 23 months after vaccination. The nucleotides are TGTGCCATCAGTGAGTCGAAATCACAAGAGACCCAGTACTTC. It encodes CAISESKSQETQYF.